This note documents a single T cell receptor beta chain sequence. Its matching antigen is unknown. This sample is part of a study of T cells expressing NK-cell markers. Background on the study: It was from sorted CD3+CD56+NKG2C+, CD3+CD56+NKG2C- and CD3+CD56-NKG2C+ T cells that TCR beta repertoires came.

Generation of TCR beta cDNA was performed by 5'RACE template switching incorporating UMIs. TCRdb re-called the 5' RACE reads and gives one entry per CDR3 protein, without DNA. This sample's table reports about 460,000 distinct CDR3 sequences. Study observations and caveats: Among CD8+ T cells from several donors, dominant NKG2C+ clonotypes accounted for roughly 1.0-7.0%.

CDR1 is SNHLY and CDR2 is FYNNEI in the germline V gene. This CDR3 comprises 15 residues. The TCR originated in a woman in her fifties or sixties in good health. The chain employs TRBV2 and TRBJ2-1. The sample taken for sequencing was blood T cells: a sorted CD56 or NKG2C T cell subset, CD4+ or CD8+ T cells, or bulk PBMC T cells (not recorded which). The CDR3 here is CASSGFGAQNNEQFF.